Described below is a single T cell receptor (beta chain) sequence and its context. Primers for the PCR totalled 60 Vbeta and 13 Jbeta. The table came from immunoSEQ multiplex PCR; TCRdb's copy has only in-frame clones and leaves some out. The sample lists approximately 140,000 clones; about 80% were seen once. This specimen comes from a study of cytomegalovirus exposure and HLA in healthy donors. Likely unrecorded immune exposures existed in these nominally healthy donors. Sequenced sample: PBMCs. This TCR was sampled from a man in his late teens or twenties in good health and CMV-seronegative.

CDR3 DNA: TGTGCCAGTGCCCTTAAGCGGCTACTTAACACTGAAGCTTTCTTT. This encodes CASALKRLLNTEAFF. This sequence joins TRBV19 and TRBJ1-1; D unresolved. This CDR3 has 15 residues. The germline V and J ends were trimmed by 8 bases and 2 bases, with 18 bases remaining between them. Germline V gene data show CDR1 as LNHDA and CDR2 as SQIVND (reference sequence).